This is a list of T cell receptor beta chains from one sample in a study of blood T cell repertoires in COVID-19. TCRdb keeps only in-frame clones here, not all; method: immunoSEQ multiplex PCR. Among fewer than 25,000 clones listed, approximately 92% were seen once. The sequenced material came from peripheral blood. Receptors were obtained from a human donor in a cohort sampled during active COVID-19. CDR3s include the opening cysteine and the closing phenylalanine or tryptophan. The D gene is left open where the match is weak. Only some rows state a clone size, as once, few, many or a class for expanded clones.

clone_size,d_call,v_call,j_call,cdr3_length,cdr3_nt,cdr3_aa
.,.,TRBV2,TRBJ1-5,15,TGTGCCAGCAGTGAGGACACGATTAGCAATCAGCCCCAGCATTTT,CASSEDTISNQPQHF
.,.,TRBV6-5,TRBJ1-2,13,TGTGCCAGCAGTTACTCCCCCTCCTATGGCTACACCTTC,CASSYSPSYGYTF
.,.,TRBV9,TRBJ2-7,14,TGTGCCAGCAGCACCTCGACAGACCTATACGAGCAGTACTTC,CASSTSTDLYEQYF
.,.,TRBV5-1,TRBJ1-4,15,TGCGCCAGCAGCCTGAGCGACCCAGCCAGTGAAAAACTGTTTTTT,CASSLSDPASEKLFF
.,TRBD2,TRBV2,TRBJ2-7,14,TGTGCCAGCAGTGATAGACTAGCGGGGACCCAGCAGTACTTC,CASSDRLAGTQQYF
.,TRBD2,TRBV9,TRBJ2-1,15,TGTGCCAGCAGCCGAGGGACTAGCGGGAGTTGGGAGCAGTTCTTC,CASSRGTSGSWEQFF
.,TRBD2,TRBV4-1,TRBJ2-1,17,TGCGCCAGCAGCCAAGAGTCTGGACTAGCGGTCTACAATGAGCAGTTCTTC,CASSQESGLAVYNEQFF
.,TRBD1,TRBV28,TRBJ1-6,15,TGTGCCAGCAGTCCCCAGGGACAGGGGGCTCAAGCCCTCCACTTT,CASSPQGQGAQALHF
.,TRBD1,TRBV3-1/TRBV3-2,TRBJ2-5,14,TGTGCCAGCAGCCTACCGGGACAGGGAGAGACCCAGTACTTC,CASSLPGQGETQYF
.,TRBD1,TRBV14,TRBJ2-3,15,TGTGCCAGCAGCCCCCGTGGGACAGGGGGTGATACGCAGTATTTT,CASSPRGTGGDTQYF
.,TRBD1,TRBV11-2,TRBJ2-7,14,TGTGCCAGCAGCTCCTTGGACAGGGGCCCCGAGCAGTACTTC,CASSSLDRGPEQYF
.,.,TRBV4-1,TRBJ1-1,13,TGCGCCAGCAGCCAAGGGGCCGTGACTGAAGCTTTCTTT,CASSQGAVTEAFF
.,TRBD1,TRBV19,TRBJ1-1,14,TGTGCCAGTAGTAAGCCAACAGGGGCCACTGAAGCTTTCTTT,CASSKPTGATEAFF
.,TRBD1,TRBV11-1,TRBJ2-1,15,TGTGCCAGCAGCTACGGACAGGGGGAATACAATGAGCAGTTCTTC,CASSYGQGEYNEQFF
.,.,TRBV28,TRBJ1-2,13,TGTGCCAGCAGTTTGTGGACTGACTATGGCTACACCTTC,CASSLWTDYGYTF
.,.,TRBV18,TRBJ1-1,13,TGTGCCAGCTCACCACTCAGGGTTACTGAAGCTTTCTTT,CASSPLRVTEAFF
once,TRBD2,TRBV6-6,TRBJ2-1,16,TGTGCCAGCAGTTACCCAAGCGGGGGGGCCCCCAATGAGCAGTTCTTC,CASSYPSGGAPNEQFF
.,.,TRBV7-2,TRBJ2-7,12,TGTGCCAGCAGCCTAAGTAGGGGCGAGCAGTACTTC,CASSLSRGEQYF
.,.,TRBV11-3,TRBJ2-7,13,TGTGCCAGCAGCACGGGACTGATCTACGAGCAGTACTTC,CASSTGLIYEQYF
.,.,TRBV6-6,TRBJ1-4,14,TGTGCCAGCAGTTACCGGCAGGGGAATGAAAAACTGTTTTTT,CASSYRQGNEKLFF
.,.,TRBV5-4,TRBJ2-2,15,TGTGCCAGCAGCTTGGATCGGGAGTTCGACGGGGAGCTGTTTTTT,CASSLDREFDGELFF
.,.,TRBV28,TRBJ2-7,12,TGTGCCAGCAGTTTATTGTCGTACGAGCAGTACTTC,CASSLLSYEQYF
once,.,TRBV19,TRBJ1-2,14,TGTGCCAGTAGTATCCTAACGGGGTCCTATGGCTACACCTTC,CASSILTGSYGYTF
once,.,TRBV27,TRBJ1-2,15,TGTGCCAGCAGTCCGGGGGGGGGCTGGGGCTATGGCTACACCTTC,CASSPGGGWGYGYTF
.,TRBD2,TRBV5-4,TRBJ2-5,15,TGTGCCAGCAGCCTTAGACTAGCGGGACAAGAGACCCAGTACTTC,CASSLRLAGQETQYF
.,TRBD1,TRBV18,TRBJ2-6,19,TGTGCCAGCTCACCAGAGGGACAGGGAAGAACAACTGGGGCCAACGTCCTGACTTTC,CASSPEGQGRTTGANVLTF
.,.,TRBV28,TRBJ1-2,13,TGTGCCAGCAGTTTACAGACTAACTATGGCTACACCTTC,CASSLQTNYGYTF
.,TRBD2,TRBV29-1,TRBJ2-1,16,TGCAGCGTCGCCACTAGCGGGGGAGCATCAAACAATGAGCAGTTCTTC,CSVATSGGASNNEQFF
.,TRBD1,TRBV7-6,TRBJ1-4,14,TGTGCCAGCAGCTTCAGCAGGGGGCATGAAAAACTGTTTTTT,CASSFSRGHEKLFF
.,.,TRBV9,TRBJ1-1,13,TGTGCCAGCAGCGTAGCTTGGGCGCCTCGAGCTTTCTTT,CASSVAWAPRAFF
.,.,TRBV30,TRBJ1-1,12,TGTGCCTGGAGTGTAAAGGGGACTGAAGCTTTCTTT,CAWSVKGTEAFF
.,TRBD2,TRBV3-1/TRBV3-2,TRBJ2-1,14,TGTGCCAGCAGCCCGGGACTAAAAAGCAATGAGCAGTTCTTC,CASSPGLKSNEQFF
.,.,TRBV2,TRBJ1-5,16,TGTGCCAGCAGTGAGGGCCAGGGCTGGAGCAATCAGCCCCAGCATTTT,CASSEGQGWSNQPQHF
.,.,TRBV3-1/TRBV3-2,TRBJ1-1,14,TGTGCCAGCAGCCAAGGTGGGAGGCTGACTGAAGCTTTCTTT,CASSQGGRLTEAFF
.,TRBD1,TRBV7-8,TRBJ1-1,12,TGTGCCAGCAGCCCACGGACAGGGGAAGCTTTCTTT,CASSPRTGEAFF
.,.,TRBV9,TRBJ1-1,14,TGTGCCAGCAGCGTAGAGGCGGGGGCCGCTGAAGCTTTCTTT,CASSVEAGAAEAFF
.,.,TRBV28,TRBJ1-2,15,TGTGCCAGCAGTAACCCCGGGGGGGCCGACTATGGCTACACCTTC,CASSNPGGADYGYTF
.,.,TRBV6-5,TRBJ1-2,14,TGTGCCAGCAGTTACTCGCGGGGAAGCTATGGCTACACCTTC,CASSYSRGSYGYTF
few,TRBD1,TRBV6-5,TRBJ1-5,14,TGTGCCAGCAGGAGGGACAGATCGAATCAGCCCCAGCATTTT,CASRRDRSNQPQHF
.,.,TRBV6-5,TRBJ1-1,12,TGTGCCAGCAGTTATAAGGTTGGGGGGGCTTTCTTT,CASSYKVGGAFF
.,.,TRBV28,TRBJ2-1,17,TGTGCCAGCAGCACCGCCCTCAAGAGTGTCTCCTACAATGAGCAGTTCTTC,CASSTALKSVSYNEQFF
.,TRBD2,TRBV9,TRBJ2-2,16,TGTGCCAGCAGCATGCGGGGGGCTTTGAACACCGGGGAGCTGTTTTTT,CASSMRGALNTGELFF